What follows are 7 T cell receptor beta chains derived from one specimen sequenced in a study of blood T cells in healthy people across ages. Alongside a J-beta primer mix, a sample-barcoded 5' primer served in a second PCR lasting about 7 to 12 cycles. One entry per CDR3 protein results from TCRdb running MiXCR on the 5' RACE reads. The sample carries 550,000 to 650,000 distinct CDR3 sequences, less than 35% recorded once. The sequenced sample was blood. These TCRs come from an elderly woman in good health.

This clonotype appeared many times. The gene calls are TRBV7-9 and TRBJ2-7; TRBD1 aligns across 9 bases. V lost 5 bases to trimming and J lost 5 bases; unmatched junction nucleotides: 7. The CDR3 sequence is 14 residues long. Germline assignment: CDR1 SEHNR and CDR2 FQNEAQ (reference sequence). As DNA, the CDR3 is TGTGCCAGCAGCCCCGGGACAGGGATGGACGAGCAGTACTTC. Translation: CASSPGTGMDEQYF.

The chain links TRBV7-2 to TRBJ2-5; 7 bases map to TRBD2. The ends lost 0 bases at V and 2 bases at J; junction bases unmatched: 6. Germline lookup yields CDR1 SGHTA and CDR2 FQGNSA. CDR3 length equals 16 residues. CDR3 nucleotides: TGTGCCAGCAGCTTAGCTCGAGCGGGGTTACAAGAGACCCAGTACTTC. It is translated as CASSLARAGLQETQYF.

Concerning this clonotype itself: Sequence at one end of the junction differs from germline and may be a read error. Written as DNA, the CDR3 is TGTGCCAGCAGTCTCGGACTAGCGGGGATCTACGAGCGGTACTTC. It specifies CASSLGLAGIYERYF. The V call is TRBV28, the J call TRBJ2-7, with 12 bases that match TRBD2. This CDR3 has 15 residues. CDR1 is MDHEN and CDR2 is SYDVKM in the germline V gene.

Comment on this clonotype: A much larger clone lies one base from this, so it may be a read error. The chain recombines TRBV20-1 with TRBJ1-5; D gene ambiguous. The CDR3 is made up of 12 amino acids. The V gene's germline CDR1 is DFQATT and CDR2 SNEGSKA (reference sequence). CDR3 amino acids: CSAGDQVTWEHF. The CDR3 DNA reads TGCAGTGCTGGAGATCAGGTGACATGGGAGCATTTT.

This clonotype was recorded a few times. This sequence joins TRBV20-1 and TRBJ1-1, with no clear D. The germline CDR1 and CDR2 sequences are DFQATT and SNEGSKA (reference sequence). The CDR3 totals 14 residues. V shed 7 bases and J shed 4 bases, with 19 bases lying between them. Written as DNA, the CDR3 is TGCAGTGGATCCCGAGCCACCCTGGGCACTGAAGCTTTCTTT. Its protein is CSGSRATLGTEAFF.

Points on this clonotype: A read error may explain this, as a much larger clone is one base away. J is TRBJ2-3 and V is TRBV3-1, with D perhaps assigned TRBD1 or TRBD2 (6 bases each). CDR3 length equals 14 residues. V dropped 6 bases and J dropped 2 bases, with 12 bases sitting between them. Germline lookup yields CDR1 LGHDT and CDR2 YNNKEL (reference sequence). CDR3 sequence reads: CASRGAGNTDTQYF. DNA of the CDR3: TGTGCCAGCAGGGGGGCGGGGAACACAGATACGCAGTATTTT.

The chain carries TRBV29-1 and TRBJ2-5; 9 bases match TRBD1. Germline CDR1 is SQVTM and CDR2 is ANQGSEA. After removal of 8 bases from V and 5 bases from J, the junction contained 6 bases not matched to a gene. The CDR3 is 12 residues long. CDR3 coding DNA: TGCAGCCAACAGGGGGCGGAGGAGACCCAGTACTTC. This gives the protein CSQQGAEETQYF.